The TCR beta chain under discussion was sequenced for a study of cytomegalovirus exposure and HLA in healthy donors. V was cut by 1 base and J by 2 bases, with 9 bases left in between. The CDR3 spans 14 residues. Germline V gene lookup returns CDR1 SGHVS and CDR2 FQNEAQ. It was with 60 Vbeta and 13 Jbeta primers that the PCR ran. TCRdb's table, derived via immunoSEQ multiplex PCR, lists solely in-frame clones and lacks some. The sample carries roughly 110,000 clones, roughly 82% recorded once. The genes are TRBV7-8 and TRBJ2-7; no reliable D call. This sequence was found in a man aged 35 to 55 in good health and CMV-seropositive. Specimen: PBMCs. The CDR3: CASSLGHGTYEQYF. As DNA, the CDR3 is TGTGCCAGCAGCTTAGGTCACGGTACCTACGAGCAGTACTTC. Combining the CDR3 with reference TRBV7-8 and TRBJ2-7 gives the whole variable domain GAGVSQSPRYKVAKRGQDVALRCDPISGHVSLFWYQQALGQGPEFLTYFQNEAQLDKSGLPSDRFFAERPEGSVSTLKIQRTQQEDSAVYLCASSLGHGTYEQYFGPGTRLTVT.